This T cell receptor beta chain appears in the sequencing data of a study of blood T cell repertoires in COVID-19. V lost 4 bases to trimming and J lost 4 bases, with 9 bases between them. Per germline, CDR1 SGHDT and CDR2 YYEEEE. CDR3 size: 13 residues. The sample holds a few counts of this clone. The table came from immunoSEQ multiplex PCR; TCRdb's copy has only in-frame clones and leaves some out. The sample consists of under 95,000 clones, 87% of them appearing once. This clonotype was obtained from a woman aged 50 to 60 with acute or convalescent COVID-19. The chain couples TRBV5-6 to TRBJ2-1; the D gene is possibly TRBD2 (5 bases). Sequenced sample: peripheral blood. Here the CDR3 reads CASSGSRYNEQFF. CDR3 DNA: TGTGCCAGCAGCGGGAGTCGTTACAATGAGCAGTTCTTC.